Shown below are 22 T cell receptor beta chains from a single sample sequenced in a study of control samples from healthy donors and cancer patients. Repertoires were generated with immunoSEQ multiplex PCR, while TCRdb's copy carries only in-frame clones and drops some. The sample carries approximately 130,000 clones, roughly 91% recorded once. Specimen: blood. Source of these receptors: a man between 40 and 49 years old in good health.

The chain joins TRBV29-1 to TRBJ1-2, with D possibly TRBD1 on 5 matching bases. The germline CDR1 and CDR2 sequences are SQVTM and ANQGSEA. The CDR3 has 13 amino acids. Trimming shortened V by 7 bases and J by 4 bases, and 16 bases separated the two germline ends. The CDR3 sequence: CSARTTSGYGYTF. CDR3 nucleotides: TGCAGCGCCCGGACAACCAGTGGCTATGGCTACACCTTC.

The V call is TRBV4-1, the J call TRBJ1-6, with D unclear. Between the trimmed V and J ends, which lost 0 bases and 0 bases, there was a span of 9 bases. Looked up from germline, CDR1 is MGHRA and CDR2 is YSYEKL. CDR3 length: 17 residues. The CDR3 DNA reads as TGCGCCAGCAGCCAAGACCCGCACCTCTCCTATAATTCACCCCTCCACTTT. Its protein is CASSQDPHLSYNSPLHF.

V usage is TRBV12-3 or TRBV12-4 and J usage is TRBJ1-1; D not resolved. The length of the CDR3 is 13 residues. The V end lost 4 bases, the J end lost 5 bases, and 11 bases lay between the germline ends. Here the CDR3 DNA reads TGTGCCAGCAGTTACCCATCGAGGACTGAAGCTTTCTTT. The encoded protein is CASSYPSRTEAFF.

The gene calls are TRBV24-1 and TRBJ1-1; D perhaps matches TRBD1 (5 bases). V lost 9 bases, J lost 1 base, and 14 bases lay in between. CDR3 length: 14 amino acids. Germline V gene sequence: CDR1 KGHDR, CDR2 SFDVKD. CDR3 sequence: CATRDGGRNTEAFF. The CDR3 region has the DNA TGTGCCACCCGAGACGGGGGTAGGAACACTGAAGCTTTCTTT.

The rearrangement links TRBV5-5 to TRBJ1-5; a weak D match, TRBD1 (5 bases). CDR1 and CDR2 from the germline V gene are SGHKS and YYEKEE (reference sequence). The germline V and J ends were trimmed by 2 bases and 6 bases, with 12 bases remaining between them. The CDR3 runs 14 residues. The DNA for the CDR3 is TGTGCCAGCAGCTTTCTGGACATTGGTCAGCCCCAGCATTTT. Its translation is CASSFLDIGQPQHF.

J is TRBJ2-5 and V is TRBV9, with 11 bases lining up with TRBD2. Trimming took 5 bases from V and 3 from J; bases not matched to a gene: 3. The V gene's germline CDR1 is SGDLS and CDR2 YYNGEE. The CDR3 extends over 14 amino acids. Here the CDR3 reads CASSPTSGEETQYF. In nucleotides, the CDR3 is TGTGCCAGCAGTCCGACTAGCGGGGAAGAGACCCAGTACTTC. The variable domain in full, completed from reference TRBV9 and TRBJ2-5, reads DSGVTQTPKHLITATGQRVTLRCSPRSGDLSVYWYQQSLDQGLQFLIQYYNGEERAKGNILERFSAQQFPDLHSELNLSSLELGDSALYFCASSPTSGEETQYFGPGTRLLVL.

The rearrangement joins TRBV9 to TRBJ1-1; no clear D. The V gene's germline CDR1 is SGDLS and CDR2 YYNGEE. V lost 3 bases, J lost 4 bases, and 16 bases lay in between. This CDR3 is built from 15 residues. In DNA form, the CDR3 reads TGTGCCAGCAGCGCGAACATGTTCCTCGGCACTGAAGCTTTCTTT. Translating gives CASSANMFLGTEAFF.

CDR3 sequence reads: CATSPGTESFQPQHF. CDR3 DNA sequence: TGTGCCACCAGCCCCGGGACAGAGTCGTTTCAGCCCCAGCATTTT. This sequence joins TRBV24-1 and TRBJ1-5; the match to TRBD1 covers 7 bases. Unmatched junction bases numbered 11, after V lost 7 bases and J lost 6 bases. Per germline, CDR1 KGHDR and CDR2 SFDVKD. The CDR3 covers 15 residues.

This clone appeared once. The J gene is TRBJ2-1, the V gene TRBV30, with D tentatively TRBD2 (6 bases). V was pared by 0 bases and J by 8 bases, with 8 bases between. CDR3 size: 12 residues. Germline CDR1 is GTSNPN and CDR2 is SVGIG (reference sequence). DNA of the CDR3: TGTGCCTGGAGTGTAGGCGGGGATGAGCAGTTCTTC. It is translated as CAWSVGGDEQFF.

This clone was seen only once. V is TRBV6-1 and J is TRBJ1-5, with unresolved D. Germline values: CDR1 MNHNS, CDR2 SASEGT. Trimming removed 10 bases at V and 0 bases at J, with 13 bases between. This CDR3 has 14 residues. CDR3 sequence: CAIGSLYSNQPQHF. CDR3 in DNA: TGTGCCATCGGGTCCCTCTATAGCAATCAGCCCCAGCATTTT.

The chain is built from TRBV7-9 and TRBJ1-2, with 7 nucleotides matching TRBD1. V lost 1 base to trimming and J lost 4 bases; unmatched junction nucleotides: 6. The CDR3 is made up of 15 amino acids. The germline CDR1 and CDR2 sequences are SEHNR and FQNEAQ (reference sequence). The CDR3 loop reads CASSLGLTGFYGYTF. CDR3 sequence (DNA): TGTGCCAGCAGCTTAGGCTTGACAGGGTTCTATGGCTACACCTTC.

The chain combines TRBV5-4 with TRBJ2-5, with D unresolved. The ends were cut back, 4 bases at V and 2 bases at J, with 12 bases in the middle. Per the germline V gene, CDR1 is SGHNT and CDR2 is YYREEE (reference sequence). The CDR3 covers 14 residues. The CDR3 region has the DNA TGTGCCAGCAGCCCCGGAGTTCTTCAAGAGACCCAGTACTTC. Translation: CASSPGVLQETQYF.

The J gene is TRBJ1-3, the V gene TRBV5-1; D remains ambiguous. V was trimmed by 0 bases and J by 2 bases, leaving 12 bases between them. The CDR3 has 16 amino acids. Germline CDR1 is SGHRS and CDR2 is YFSETQ. In DNA, the CDR3 is TGCGCCAGCAGCTTGGTCGGGGAGAGGGCTGGAAACACCATATATTTT. Protein product: CASSLVGERAGNTIYF.

The CDR3 DNA reads TGTGCCACCCAGCCCCGGGGGCGAGGCACCGGGGAGCTGTTTTTT. It yields the protein CATQPRGRGTGELFF. The V and J genes are TRBV7-8 and TRBJ2-2, with D tentatively TRBD1 or TRBD2 (6 bases each). The ends were cut back, 10 bases at V and 4 bases at J, with 19 bases in the middle. CDR1 and CDR2 from the germline V gene are SGHVS and FQNEAQ. The CDR3 contains 15 residues. The variable domain in full, completed from reference TRBV7-8 and TRBJ2-2, reads GAGVSQSPRYKVAKRGQDVALRCDPISGHVSLFWYQQALGQGPEFLTYFQNEAQLDKSGLPSDRFFAERPEGSVSTLKIQRTQQEDSAVYLCATQPRGRGTGELFFGEGSRLTVL.

V and J are TRBV9 and TRBJ1-2, with D tentatively TRBD1 (6 bases). CDR3 length equals 14 residues. V was shortened by 0 bases and J by 6 bases, with 12 bases between the two germline ends. Germline V gene lookup returns CDR1 SGDLS and CDR2 YYNGEE. CDR3 bases: TGTGCCAGCAGCGTAGGGGGGGCCCCCAATGGCTACACCTTC. Its protein product is CASSVGGAPNGYTF.

V and J are TRBV7-2 and TRBJ2-3; D remains unclear. CDR1 is SGHTA and CDR2 is FQGNSA in the germline V gene. The V end was cut by 2 bases, the J end by 11 bases, with 14 bases between. This CDR3 comprises 13 residues. CDR3 DNA: TGTGCCAGCAGCTTAAAGACCTGGTCGGGGCAGTATTTT. Its translation is CASSLKTWSGQYF. The full variable domain, completed using reference TRBV7-2 and TRBJ2-3, is GAGVSQSPSNKVTEKGKDVELRCDPISGHTALYWYRQSLGQGLEFLIYFQGNSAPDKSGLPSDRFSAERTGGSVSTLTIQRTQQEDSAVYLCASSLKTWSGQYFGPGTRLTVL.

The chain uses TRBV30 and TRBJ2-7; 10 bases match TRBD1. CDR1 and CDR2 (germline): GTSNPN, SVGIG (reference sequence). This CDR3 contains 13 residues. J lost 5 bases, V lost 3 bases, and 4 bases had no gene match. The CDR3 is CAWSRDRGDEQYF. The DNA of the CDR3 is TGTGCCTGGAGCCGGGACAGGGGTGACGAGCAGTACTTC. The variable domain in full, completed from reference TRBV30 and TRBJ2-7, reads SQTIHQWPATLVQPVGSPLSLECTVEGTSNPNLYWYRQAAGRGLQLLFYSVGIGQISSEVPQNLSASRPQDRQFILSSKKLLLSDSGFYLCAWSRDRGDEQYFGPGTRLTVT.

In DNA form, the CDR3 reads TGTGCCAGCACCGTTGGACGGACTTCTGGAAACACCATATATTTT. Translated: CASTVGRTSGNTIYF. V and J are TRBV11-3 and TRBJ1-3; D unclear. Trimming pared 7 bases from V and 1 base from J, leaving 14 bases between. Germline CDR1 is SGHNT and CDR2 is YENEEA. This CDR3 has 15 residues.

V is TRBV4-1 and J is TRBJ2-7; 8 bases line up with TRBD2. V gave up 4 bases and J gave up 6 bases; unmatched junction bases: 2. This CDR3 region has 12 residues. Germline V gives CDR1 MGHRA, CDR2 YSYEKL. This chain's CDR3 is CASSPAGGEQYF. The DNA for the CDR3 is TGCGCCAGCAGCCCCGCGGGGGGCGAGCAGTACTTC.

The genes are TRBV6-5 and TRBJ1-2, with D perhaps TRBD1 (6 bases). The germline V gene encodes CDR1 MNHEY and CDR2 SVGAGI. The CDR3 sequence is 13 residues long. Trimming left V 6 bases short and J 0 bases short, with 8 bases between. CDR3 DNA: TGTGCCAGCAGGCGACAGGCTAACTATGGCTACACCTTC. It specifies CASRRQANYGYTF.

This clone was counted a single time. The CDR3 coding sequence is TGTGCCAGCACCCTAAATTCAGGAGCTACAAATGTCTATGGCTACACCTTC. Its protein product is CASTLNSGATNVYGYTF. V gene TRBV3-1 (or the pseudogene TRBV3-2) combines with J gene TRBJ1-2; D is unclear. CDR1 and CDR2 from the germline V gene are LGHDT and YNNKEL (reference sequence). CDR3 length: 17 amino acids. V was pared by 7 bases and J by 4 bases, with 25 bases between.

The genes are TRBV18 and TRBJ2-1; 8 bases are a match to TRBD1. Germline assignment: CDR1 KGHSH and CDR2 LQKENI. The CDR3 is 16 amino acids. With 4 bases clipped from V and 2 bases from J, the junction kept 7 bases outside the gene matches. CDR3: CASSLDRGRTYNEQFF. DNA for the CDR3: TGTGCCAGCTCACTCGACAGGGGACGGACCTACAATGAGCAGTTCTTC.